These T cell receptor beta chains were read from a single sample in a study of cytomegalovirus exposure and HLA in healthy donors. Clones were read by immunoSEQ multiplex PCR, and TCRdb kept only the in-frame ones, dropping some. The sample lists about 150,000 clones, about 71% seen once, with roughly 2% in the top ten. Sequencing was carried out using PBMCs. The origin of the receptors is a woman in her fifties or sixties in good health and CMV-seropositive. Both conserved end residues are part of each CDR3. The D gene is left open where the match is weak. For some rows the clone size is stated as once, few or many, or as a class when expanded; others skip it.

size: once; D: TRBD2; V: TRBV27; J: TRBJ2-2; DNA: TGTGCCAGCAGCCCTCCGGGACTAGCGGATAACACCGGGGAGCTGTTTTTT; CDR3: CASSPPGLADNTGELFF
size: .; D: .; V: TRBV28; J: TRBJ2-7; DNA: TGTGCCAGCAGCGCCGGTGGGGGGAATTTGAGTGAGCAGTACTTC; CDR3: CASSAGGGNLSEQYF
size: .; D: .; V: TRBV15; J: TRBJ1-2; DNA: TGTGCCACCAGCCCCCATTTAGACAGCTATGGCTACACCTTC; CDR3: CATSPHLDSYGYTF
size: .; D: .; V: TRBV29-1; J: TRBJ2-7; DNA: TGCAGCGTAAAACAGGGTTCCTACGAGCAGTACTTC; CDR3: CSVKQGSYEQYF
size: .; D: TRBD2; V: TRBV4-1; J: TRBJ2-3; DNA: TGCGCCAGCAGCCAGAAGGTAGCGGGAGTAGGAGATACGCAGTATTTT; CDR3: CASSQKVAGVGDTQYF
size: .; D: .; V: TRBV5-1; J: TRBJ2-2; DNA: TGCGCCAGCAGCTTGGAAACGGGATTCGCCGGGGAGCTGTTTTTT; CDR3: CASSLETGFAGELFF
size: few; D: TRBD2; V: TRBV11-2; J: TRBJ2-1; DNA: TGTGCCAGCAGCTTTACTTACAGCGGGAGGGCCTACAATGAGCAGTTCTTC; CDR3: CASSFTYSGRAYNEQFF
size: .; D: .; V: TRBV29-1; J: TRBJ1-1; DNA: TGCAGCGTTCGGGGTGCGTCGAACACTGAAGCTTTCTTT; CDR3: CSVRGASNTEAFF
size: .; D: TRBD1; V: TRBV7-9; J: TRBJ2-1; DNA: TGTGCCAGCAGCTTAGGGGACAGGGAGTGGTTCTTC; CDR3: CASSLGDREWFF
size: once; D: TRBD2; V: TRBV4-1; J: TRBJ2-1; DNA: TGCGCCAGCAGCCAAGATTTTAGCGGGACCTACAATGAGCAGTTCTTC; CDR3: CASSQDFSGTYNEQFF
size: .; D: TRBD2; V: TRBV4-1; J: TRBJ2-1; DNA: TGCGCCAGCAGCCCTGGTCTAGCGGGGTCGTACAATGAGCAGTTCTTC; CDR3: CASSPGLAGSYNEQFF
size: .; D: TRBD1; V: TRBV28; J: TRBJ1-1; DNA: TGTGCCAGCACCAAGACAGGGGGCAATGGTCTTAGAGCTTTCTTT; CDR3: CASTKTGGNGLRAFF
size: .; D: .; V: TRBV7-9; J: TRBJ1-2; DNA: TGTGCCAGCAGCTTAGCGTCGGGGAGAGCTAACTATGGCTACACCTTC; CDR3: CASSLASGRANYGYTF
size: few; D: .; V: TRBV5-4; J: TRBJ1-4; DNA: TGTGCCAGCAGCTTGCCCGGAACTAATGAAAAACTGTTTTTT; CDR3: CASSLPGTNEKLFF
size: .; D: .; V: TRBV11-1; J: TRBJ1-2; DNA: TGTGCCAGCAGCGCCGGACTGTATGGCTACACCTTC; CDR3: CASSAGLYGYTF
size: .; D: .; V: TRBV4-1; J: TRBJ2-2; DNA: TGCGCCAGCAGCCAAGATAGAGGCGACGCCGGGGAGCTGTTTTTT; CDR3: CASSQDRGDAGELFF
size: .; D: TRBD1; V: TRBV5-1; J: TRBJ1-2; DNA: TGCGCCAGCACCCGGGACAGGGGTTCTGACTATGGCTACACCTTC; CDR3: CASTRDRGSDYGYTF
size: few; D: TRBD1; V: TRBV2; J: TRBJ2-7; DNA: TGTGCCAGCAGTCAGGACAGGGGCTCCTACGAGCAGTACTTC; CDR3: CASSQDRGSYEQYF
size: .; D: TRBD1; V: TRBV5-1; J: TRBJ1-5; DNA: TGCGCCAGCAGCTTGGGGGACAGCTTCAATCAGCCCCAGCATTTT; CDR3: CASSLGDSFNQPQHF
size: .; D: .; V: TRBV11-2; J: TRBJ2-7; DNA: TGTGCCAGCAGCCTAACCGGGACTGCCTCCTACGAGCAGTACTTC; CDR3: CASSLTGTASYEQYF
size: .; D: .; V: TRBV4-1; J: TRBJ1-1; DNA: TGCGCCAGCAGCCAGGCGCTCCCCGGGACTGTGAACACTGAAGCTTTCTTT; CDR3: CASSQALPGTVNTEAFF
size: .; D: .; V: TRBV7-8; J: TRBJ1-6; DNA: TGTGCCAGCAGCTTACAGGGGAATTCACCCCTCCACTTT; CDR3: CASSLQGNSPLHF
size: .; D: .; V: TRBV2; J: TRBJ2-3; DNA: TGTGCCAGCAGTGAAATGGGGGCACGTCCTACGCAGTATTTT; CDR3: CASSEMGARPTQYF
size: .; D: .; V: TRBV28; J: TRBJ1-1; DNA: TGTGCCAGCAGCTCAATAAACAGGGTAATGAACACTGAAGCTTTCTTT; CDR3: CASSSINRVMNTEAFF
size: .; D: .; V: TRBV6-1; J: TRBJ1-2; DNA: TGTGCCAGCAGCGGGAGTTCGGGCAACTATGGCTACACCTTC; CDR3: CASSGSSGNYGYTF
size: once; D: .; V: TRBV27; J: TRBJ2-7; DNA: TGTGCCAGCAGTTCTTATCAGGGAACTCGGGAGCAGTACTTC; CDR3: CASSSYQGTREQYF
size: .; D: TRBD1; V: TRBV6-6; J: TRBJ1-1; DNA: TGTGCCAGCAGTCGGAGACAGGGGGCGGCGGCTTTCTTT; CDR3: CASSRRQGAAAFF
size: .; D: .; V: TRBV27; J: TRBJ1-2; DNA: TGTGCCAGCAGTTCCAGGGTCTCTAACTATGGCTACACCTTC; CDR3: CASSSRVSNYGYTF
size: few; D: .; V: TRBV19; J: TRBJ2-1; DNA: TGTGCCAGTAGTCCCGAGACTAGACGGCGCAATGAGCAGTTCTTC; CDR3: CASSPETRRRNEQFF
size: .; D: TRBD2; V: TRBV28; J: TRBJ2-5; DNA: TGTGCCAGCAGTGACCAGACTAGCGGGAGAGAGACCCAGTACTTC; CDR3: CASSDQTSGRETQYF
size: .; D: .; V: TRBV29-1; J: TRBJ1-1; DNA: TGCAGCGTTGTCGGACAGACAATGAACACTGAAGCTTTCTTT; CDR3: CSVVGQTMNTEAFF
size: .; D: .; V: TRBV5-1; J: TRBJ1-2; DNA: TGCGCCAGCAGCTTGGCCGAGGGGGATGGCTACACCTTC; CDR3: CASSLAEGDGYTF
size: .; D: .; V: TRBV19; J: TRBJ1-2; DNA: TGTGCCAGTAGTATAACGCCGGGGGGGGCCTATGGCTACACCTTC; CDR3: CASSITPGGAYGYTF
size: .; D: TRBD2; V: TRBV7-3; J: TRBJ2-1; DNA: TGTGCCAGCAGCTCGGGACTAGCGGGACGTGAGCAGTTCTTC; CDR3: CASSSGLAGREQFF
size: .; D: .; V: TRBV27; J: TRBJ1-3; DNA: TGTGCCAGCAAAGGGACAACTGGAAACACCATATATTTT; CDR3: CASKGTTGNTIYF
size: .; D: .; V: TRBV5-1; J: TRBJ1-1; DNA: TGCGCCAGCAGCGCTCAGGGTAGAGCTTTCTTT; CDR3: CASSAQGRAFF
size: .; D: .; V: TRBV5-1; J: TRBJ2-1; DNA: TGCGCCAGCAGAATAGACTACAATGAGCAGTTCTTC; CDR3: CASRIDYNEQFF
size: .; D: .; V: TRBV6-1; J: TRBJ2-7; DNA: TGTGCCAGCAGTGAAGAGTATGGGCGTAGCGAGCAGTACTTC; CDR3: CASSEEYGRSEQYF
size: .; D: TRBD1; V: TRBV25-1; J: TRBJ1-1; DNA: TGTGCCACCTTGGGACAGATGAACACTGAAGCTTTCTTT; CDR3: CATLGQMNTEAFF
size: .; D: TRBD1; V: TRBV6-5; J: TRBJ1-1; DNA: TGTGCCAGCAGTCGAGGACAGGGCACTGAAGCTTTCTTT; CDR3: CASSRGQGTEAFF
size: .; D: .; V: TRBV2; J: TRBJ1-1; DNA: TGTGCCAGCAGTGACTGGGGGCGAGGTACTGAAGCTTTCTTT; CDR3: CASSDWGRGTEAFF
size: .; D: TRBD2; V: TRBV2; J: TRBJ2-1; DNA: TGTGCCAGCAAATCGACTAGCGGGAGGGCCGGCGGTCAGTTCTTC; CDR3: CASKSTSGRAGGQFF
size: .; D: TRBD1; V: TRBV6-1; J: TRBJ1-1; DNA: TGTGCCAGCAGCCAACAGGGGCTTGGGCAAACTGAAGCTTTCTTT; CDR3: CASSQQGLGQTEAFF
size: .; D: TRBD1; V: TRBV6-4; J: TRBJ1-4; DNA: TGTGCCAGCAGTGACTCAAGGGACAGACGGGGCCATAATGAAAAACTGTTTTTT; CDR3: CASSDSRDRRGHNEKLFF
size: .; D: TRBD1; V: TRBV28; J: TRBJ1-2; DNA: TGTGCCAGCAGTTTATTCGCAGGACAGGACTATGGCTACACCTTC; CDR3: CASSLFAGQDYGYTF
size: .; D: .; V: TRBV7-2; J: TRBJ2-7; DNA: TGTGCCAGCAGCTTAGCGCCAGGGCACCCGGACTACGAGCAGTACTTC; CDR3: CASSLAPGHPDYEQYF
size: .; D: TRBD1; V: TRBV27; J: TRBJ1-2; DNA: TGTGCCAGCAGTTCCCTTGGACAGGGGGCGGATGGCTACACCTTC; CDR3: CASSSLGQGADGYTF
size: .; D: TRBD1; V: TRBV19; J: TRBJ2-1; DNA: TGTGCCAGTAGTGTCGGACAGGGCCTAATAGGGGGTGAGCAGTTCTTC; CDR3: CASSVGQGLIGGEQFF
size: .; D: TRBD2; V: TRBV30; J: TRBJ2-2; DNA: TGTGCCTGGAGTGTGGTACTAGCGGGAGCCGGGGAGCTGTTTTTT; CDR3: CAWSVVLAGAGELFF
size: .; D: TRBD2; V: TRBV6-6; J: TRBJ2-1; DNA: TGTGCCAGCAGTTACTCTAGCGGGAGGGCCAATGAGCAGTTCTTC; CDR3: CASSYSSGRANEQFF
size: .; D: .; V: TRBV28; J: TRBJ1-5; DNA: TGTGCCAGCAGTTTATCGGTCAATCAGCCCCAGCATTTT; CDR3: CASSLSVNQPQHF
size: .; D: .; V: TRBV5-1; J: TRBJ2-2; DNA: TGCGCCAGCAGAGGAGGGCCAAGAACCGGGGAGCTGTTTTTT; CDR3: CASRGGPRTGELFF
size: .; D: .; V: TRBV5-4; J: TRBJ1-2; DNA: TGTGCCAGCAGCCTCAGCGCAAACAGGGTAGACTATGGCTACACCTTC; CDR3: CASSLSANRVDYGYTF
size: .; D: TRBD1; V: TRBV10-3; J: TRBJ1-2; DNA: TGTGCCATCAGTGCTAACAGGGGGAAGGGCTATGGCTACACCTTC; CDR3: CAISANRGKGYGYTF
size: .; D: .; V: TRBV9; J: TRBJ1-2; DNA: TGTGCCAGCTCCCTCAGCGGGTATGGCTACACCTTC; CDR3: CASSLSGYGYTF